These 2 T cell receptor beta chains were all obtained from the same sample, sequenced in a study of siplizumab effects on memory and regulatory T cells. Measured with immunoSEQ multiplex PCR; TCRdb has only the in-frame clones, and not every one. This sample yields roughly 120,000 clones, of which just under 95% are seen a single time; approximately 1.2% belongs to the top ten. Input material: CD4+ T cells sorted from blood. The receptors shown here come from a human donor in good health.

The gene calls are TRBV9 and TRBJ2-7, with unresolved D. This CDR3 region has 13 residues. CDR1 and CDR2 from the germline V gene are SGDLS and YYNGEE. The V end was cut by 0 bases, the J end by 4 bases, with 8 bases between. The CDR3 region is CASSVGVSYEQYF. CDR3 nucleotides: TGTGCCAGCAGCGTAGGGGTTTCGTACGAGCAGTACTTC.

This clone was detected only once. The chain joins TRBV19 to TRBJ1-2; D possibly corresponds to TRBD1 (6 bases). V lost 0 bases and J 0 bases, leaving 14 bases between the germline ends. Germline values: CDR1 LNHDA, CDR2 SQIVND (reference sequence). CDR3 length: 17 residues. Here the CDR3 DNA reads TGTGCCAGTAGTATAGAAGGTAGTTGGACAGCTAACTATGGCTACACCTTC. This gives the protein CASSIEGSWTANYGYTF.